This T cell receptor (beta chain) was identified during a study of blood T cell repertoires in COVID-19. Study-wide background: Nucleic acid was either cDNA or gDNA, and it came from T cells, B-cell-depleted T cells, or PBMCs.

The data were produced by immunoSEQ multiplex PCR, yet TCRdb's version contains in-frame clones alone and is incomplete. The sample gives roughly 100,000 clones, about 91% of which show up once; around 4.4% is in the top ten. The CDR3 totals 14 residues. Trimming removed 5 bases at V and 0 bases at J, with 11 bases between. Germline assignment: CDR1 SGHDT and CDR2 YYEEEE. The sequencing sample was made of peripheral blood. The chain joins TRBV5-6 to TRBJ1-2, with D maybe TRBD1 (6 bases). This receptor was taken from a man between 18 and 29 years old with acute or convalescent COVID-19. CDR3 nucleotides: TGTGCCAGCAGTCTGGGACAAGCTAACTATGGCTACACCTTC. It translates to CASSLGQANYGYTF.